This TCR beta chain was recorded in a study of T cell repertoires in cytomegalovirus infection. Study information: CMV infection plus the matching HLA type was flagged by public TCR beta signatures.

Using its own MiXCR run on the reads, TCRdb lists one record per CDR3 protein. The sample contains around 530,000 distinct CDR3 sequences, approximately 15% of which appear only once. There are 11 residues in the CDR3. Germline V gene data show CDR1 as SEHNR and CDR2 as FQNEAQ (reference sequence). In the case of this clonotype: This likely came from a read error, as a far larger clone is one base away.

V is TRBV7-9 and J is TRBJ2-7; D gene uncertain. This clonotype originated in a human donor in good health (CMV status not recorded). Some clones in this sample may be carry-over from other donors' samples. The sequencing sample was made of CD8+ T cells from PBMCs. The CDR3 DNA reads as TGTGCCAGCAGCCCCTCCAACGAGCAGTACTTC. Protein sequence: CASSPSNEQYF.